These 3 T cell receptor beta chains originate from one sample sequenced in a study of beta chain features in type 1 diabetes. The study reverse transcribed the entire isolated RNA, so it sequenced expressed TCRB transcripts. Assay: immunoSEQ multiplex PCR; the TCRdb copy retains only in-frame clones and omits some. The sample records 620,000 or so clones, around 15% being singletons. The sequenced sample consisted of naive CD4+ T cells from blood. Receptors originate from a man younger than 35 in good health.

This clone was counted between two and nine times. V gene TRBV5-4 combines with J gene TRBJ1-2; 7 nucleotides align to TRBD1. Germline trimming cut 0 bases from V and 8 bases from J; bases unmatched to any gene: 10. From germline, CDR1 is SGHNT and CDR2 YYREEE (reference sequence). This CDR3 has 15 residues. The CDR3 coding sequence is TGTGCCAGCAGCTTGGGGCGGCAGGGGGGCGAAGGCTACACCTTC. Its translation is CASSLGRQGGEGYTF.

This clone was seen a few times. The chain has TRBV6-4 and TRBJ1-2; a possible D gene is TRBD1 (5 bases). This CDR3 is built from 14 residues. V lost 3 bases to trimming and J lost 0 bases, with 8 bases between them. Germline loops: CDR1 MRHNA, CDR2 SNTAGT. The CDR3 DNA is TGTGCCAGCAGTGAGGGGCCCGCTAACTATGGCTACACCTTC. Its protein product is CASSEGPANYGYTF.

The rearrangement joins TRBV11-1 to TRBJ1-6; D ambiguous. Germline CDR1 and CDR2: SGHAT and FQDESV (reference sequence). The CDR3 contains 15 residues. The V end was cut by 5 bases, the J end by 7 bases, with 15 bases between. The CDR3 DNA reads as TGTGCCAGCAGCACCGAGCGAGGACTCAATTCACCCCTCCACTTT. It codes for CASSTERGLNSPLHF. The full variable domain, in which reference TRBV11-1 and TRBJ1-6 provide the parts outside the CDR3, is EAEVAQSPRYKITEKSQAVAFWCDPISGHATLYWYRQILGQGPELLVQFQDESVVDDSQLPKDRFSAERLKGVDSTLKIQPAELGDSAMYLCASSTERGLNSPLHFGNGTRLTVT.